This TCR beta chain was profiled in a study of cytomegalovirus exposure and HLA in healthy donors. Study observations and caveats: A few CMV-associated chains proved CMV antigen-specific in vitro.

The study drew the donors from its approximately 110-subject validation cohort, separate from the roughly 700-subject first cohort. The CDR3 totals 14 residues. The junction had 7 bases not matched to a gene; V was cut back by 2 bases and J by 5 bases. From germline, CDR1 is SGHDT and CDR2 YYEEEE. Produced via immunoSEQ multiplex PCR; TCRdb's table is partial and in-frame only. This repertoire shows 110,000 to 150,000 clones, about 94% found once; its top ten account for 1.8%. As for this clone: No antigen is known for it.

Input material: PBMCs. This chain links TRBV5-6 with TRBJ2-7, with 7 bases aligning to TRBD1. This receptor was obtained from a man younger than 35 in good health and CMV-seropositive. The CDR3 region has the DNA TGTGCCAGCAGCTTTTACAGGGGAGTTAACGAGCAGTACTTC. This sequence encodes CASSFYRGVNEQYF.